A single sample gave rise to the 21 T cell receptor beta chains below, sequenced in a study of T-cell memory formation after mild COVID-19. TCRdb fed the 5' RACE reads into MiXCR, producing one record per CDR3 protein. The table lists roughly 400,000 distinct CDR3 sequences, more than 15% of them singletons. The sample was PBMCs or a T cell subset sorted from them (not recorded which). The receptor set was obtained from a man between 18 and 29 years old who had mild COVID-19 (a few samples of this study predate the infection). Cell type and time point are not known.

This clonotype was found a few times. The chain uses TRBV7-2 and TRBJ2-3, with D possibly matching TRBD2 (5 bases). There are 15 residues in the CDR3. From germline, CDR1 is SGHTA and CDR2 FQGNSA. V was clipped by 1 base and J by 5 bases, with 13 bases between them. The CDR3 sequence: CASSLEASWGDTQYF. CDR3 coding DNA: TGTGCCAGCAGCTTAGAGGCTAGCTGGGGAGATACGCAGTATTTT.

This clonotype was seen at least ten times. The V call is TRBV20-1, the J call TRBJ1-1; 7 bases match TRBD1. V lost 6 bases, J lost 0 bases, and 4 bases stayed unmatched. The CDR3 spans 13 residues. Germline CDR1 DFQATT, CDR2 SNEGSKA (reference sequence). CDR3 nucleotides: TGCAGTGCCAAGGACAGGCTGAACACTGAAGCTTTCTTT. Translated: CSAKDRLNTEAFF.

This clonotype was counted many times. The chain employs TRBV18 and TRBJ2-5; TRBD2 matches 8 bases. CDR1 KGHSH and CDR2 LQKENI come from the germline V gene. With V trimmed by 4 bases and J by 2 bases, 6 bases remained unmatched. The CDR3 spans 15 residues. CDR3 protein: CASSRAGGLQETQYF. CDR3 bases: TGTGCCAGCTCACGGGCGGGGGGTCTTCAAGAGACCCAGTACTTC.

This clonotype was found a few times. An end of the junction does not agree with germline; a read error may underlie this. The gene calls are TRBV2 and TRBJ1-5, with a possible D match to TRBD1 (5 bases). The CDR3 loop spans 13 amino acids. CDR1 and CDR2 from the germline V gene are SNHLY and FYNNEI. The CDR3 region is CASREGLLRGSSF. CDR3 sequence (DNA): TGTGCCAGCAGAGAGGGACTACTGCGTGGATCGTCTTTC.

This clonotype was detected a few times. The J gene is TRBJ1-1, the V gene TRBV27; D is perhaps TRBD1 (5 bases). There are 12 residues in the CDR3. The germline V gene has CDR1 MNHEY and CDR2 SMNVEV (reference sequence). With 5 bases removed from V and 7 bases from J, the gap between germline ends came to 11 bases. The CDR3 DNA reads TGTGCCAGCAGTATGGGGGGACTTGAAGCTTTCTTT. This gives the protein CASSMGGLEAFF.

This clonotype came up a few times. The chain combines TRBV15 with TRBJ2-3; 12 bases fit TRBD1. Germline assignment: CDR1 LNHNV and CDR2 YYDKDF (reference sequence). This CDR3 has 18 amino acids. The V and J ends lost 0 bases and 2 bases, in that order; junction bases with no gene match: 6. The CDR3 DNA reads TGTGCCACCAGCAGAGATTCAGGGACAGGGGGCGTCACAGATACGCAGTATTTT. Its translation is CATSRDSGTGGVTDTQYF. Together with reference TRBV15 and TRBJ2-3, the CDR3 gives the full variable domain: DAMVIQNPRYQVTQFGKPVTLSCSQTLNHNVMYWYQQKSSQAPKLLFHYYDKDFNNEADTPDNFQSRRPNTSFCFLDIRSPGLGDTAMYLCATSRDSGTGGVTDTQYFGPGTRLTVL.

This clonotype was counted between two and nine times. The chain joins TRBV7-9 to TRBJ2-5, with D possibly TRBD1 on 5 matching bases. The germline gives CDR1 SEHNR, CDR2 FQNEAQ (reference sequence). The V end lost 4 bases, the J end lost 4 bases, and 19 bases lay between the germline ends. This CDR3 comprises 16 residues. The DNA of the CDR3 is TGTGCCAGCAGCTCATCGATTTCGGCAGGGCGAGAGACCCAGTACTTC. Encoded protein: CASSSSISAGRETQYF. Full variable domain (rest looked up from reference TRBV7-9 and TRBJ2-5): DTGVSQNPRHKITKRGQNVTFRCDPISEHNRLYWYRQTLGQGPEFLTYFQNEAQLEKSRLLSDRFSAERPKGSFSTLEIQRTEQGDSAMYLCASSSSISAGRETQYFGPGTRLLVL.

Ten or more counts support this clonotype. The chain joins TRBV6-6 to TRBJ2-1, with D possibly TRBD2 on 5 matching bases. Germline CDR1 MNHNY, CDR2 SVGAGI (reference sequence). The CDR3 length is 13 residues. V was pared by 4 bases and J by 4 bases, with 8 bases between. Here the CDR3 DNA reads TGTGCCAGCAGTTCGGGGTTATACAATGAGCAGTTCTTC. Encoded protein: CASSSGLYNEQFF.

The V and J genes are TRBV12-3 or TRBV12-4 and TRBJ2-7, with a possible D match to TRBD1 (6 bases). The CDR3 has 15 amino acids. Trimming stripped 6 bases from V and 0 bases from J, with 15 bases between. This CDR3 is CASREPGQSSYEQYV. In DNA form, the CDR3 reads TGTGCCAGCAGAGAGCCGGGACAAAGCTCCTACGAGCAGTACGTC.

This clonotype was detected only a few times. V gene TRBV5-5 combines with J gene TRBJ2-5; the D is unclear. Trimming cost V 4 bases and J 1 base, with 8 bases left between them. Germline values: CDR1 SGHKS, CDR2 YYEKEE (reference sequence). The CDR3 length is 13 residues. The CDR3 region has the DNA TGTGCCAGCAGCGGTCACCCCCAAGAGACCCAGTACTTC. This translates into CASSGHPQETQYF.

This clonotype has more than one count but fewer than ten. The chain carries TRBV10-2 and TRBJ1-2; no definite D call. V was shortened by 8 bases and J by 5 bases, with 18 bases between the two germline ends. The CDR3 has 14 amino acids. The V gene's germline CDR1 is WSHSY and CDR2 SAAADI. The CDR3 here is CASLQSPPGYGYTF. CDR3 in DNA: TGCGCCAGCTTGCAGAGCCCGCCGGGATATGGCTACACCTTC.

The chain recombines TRBV4-2 with TRBJ1-6; 8 nucleotides agree with TRBD1. Germline-derived CDR1 and CDR2 are LGHNA and YNFKEQ. J lost 7 bases, V lost 0 bases, and 5 bases had no gene match. This CDR3 is built from 16 residues. Here the CDR3 DNA reads TGTGCCAGCAGCCAAGATCGCGGACAGGGAAATTCACCCCTCCACTTT. This sequence encodes CASSQDRGQGNSPLHF.

This clonotype turned up a few times. This chain links TRBV4-3 with TRBJ2-5; D not certain. V was shortened by 0 bases and J by 1 base, with 3 bases between the two germline ends. The CDR3 is made up of 13 amino acids. CDR1 LGHNA and CDR2 YSLEER come from the germline V gene. The CDR3 DNA sequence: TGCGCCAGCAGCCAAGACTTCCAAGAGACCCAGTACTTC. This codes for CASSQDFQETQYF.

This sequence joins TRBV7-2 and TRBJ2-2; 9 bases map to TRBD1. This CDR3 comprises 16 residues. Germline loops: CDR1 SGHTA, CDR2 FQGNSA. Unmatched junction bases numbered 9, after V lost 5 bases and J lost 5 bases. Here the CDR3 DNA reads TGTGCCAGCAGCCAGGGACAGGGTGGCCTGACCGGGGAGCTGTTTTTT. It yields the protein CASSQGQGGLTGELFF.

The chain is built from TRBV27 and TRBJ2-3; possibly TRBD2 for D (5 bases). This CDR3 is 12 amino acids long. V was trimmed by 5 bases and J by 8 bases, leaving 11 bases between them. Germline CDR1 and CDR2: MNHEY and SMNVEV (reference sequence). CDR3 sequence (DNA): TGTGCCAGCAGTGGCCTAAGCGGTACGCAGTATTTT. Amino acids: CASSGLSGTQYF.

This clonotype came up many times. The V and J genes are TRBV5-1 and TRBJ2-3; weak D call: TRBD1 (6 bases). Germline CDR1 and CDR2: SGHRS and YFSETQ. This CDR3 spans 15 amino acids. V was trimmed by 0 bases and J by 0 bases, leaving 8 bases between them. The CDR3 nucleotides read TGCGCCAGCAGCTTGGATCAGGGGAGCACAGATACGCAGTATTTT. Encoded protein: CASSLDQGSTDTQYF.

The chain has TRBV6-2 or TRBV6-3 and TRBJ1-1; no definite D call. V was trimmed by 2 bases and J by 5 bases, leaving 6 bases between them. CDR1 is MNHEY and CDR2 is SVGEGT in the germline V gene. The CDR3 is 12 residues long. The CDR3: CASSYHRTEAFF. CDR3 nucleotides: TGTGCCAGCAGTTACCACAGAACTGAAGCTTTCTTT.

This clonotype was detected many times. The rearrangement joins TRBV5-1 to TRBJ2-5, with D perhaps matching TRBD2 (6 bases). Per the germline V gene, CDR1 is SGHRS and CDR2 is YFSETQ. The length of the CDR3 is 13 residues. The V and J ends lost 4 bases and 5 bases respectively, with 12 bases between them. The CDR3: CASSVGLEETQYF. The DNA for the CDR3 is TGCGCCAGCAGCGTGGGACTTGAGGAGACCCAGTACTTC. The variable domain in full, completed from reference TRBV5-1 and TRBJ2-5, reads KAGVTQTPRYLIKTRGQQVTLSCSPISGHRSVSWYQQTPGQGLQFLFEYFSETQRNKGNFPGRFSGRQFSNSRSEMNVSTLELGDSALYLCASSVGLEETQYFGPGTRLLVL.

V is TRBV18 and J is TRBJ2-4; no reliable D call. Germline-derived CDR1 and CDR2 are KGHSH and LQKENI. The CDR3 sequence is 13 residues long. The V gene lost 6 bases and the J gene lost 8 bases, with 14 bases spanning the gap. The CDR3 region is CASSLTPVDIQYF. In DNA, the CDR3 is TGTGCCAGCTCTTTGACTCCCGTGGACATTCAGTACTTC.

The sample holds a few counts of this clonotype. The CDR3 reads CASRPQGVPTEAFF. As DNA, the CDR3 is TGTGCCAGCAGACCACAGGGGGTCCCCACTGAAGCTTTCTTT. This chain connects TRBV12-3 or TRBV12-4 to TRBJ1-1, with 8 nucleotides matching TRBD1. The ends lost 6 bases at V and 4 bases at J; junction bases unmatched: 7. The length of the CDR3 is 14 residues.

With respect to this clonotype: Relative to the germline gene, one junction end is altered; a read error may explain this. The chain is built from TRBV18 and TRBJ2-2; D is possibly TRBD1 (5 bases). Germline V gene sequence: CDR1 KGHSH, CDR2 LQKENI. The CDR3 runs 16 residues. The DNA of the CDR3 is TGTGCCAGCTCACCTCCATGGGGCGATCACACCGTGGAGCTGTTTTTT. This encodes CASSPPWGDHTVELFF.